Presented here are 24 T cell receptor beta chains from one specimen sequenced in a study of shared clonotypes between healthy human individuals. Naive CD8 cells comprised CD45RO-negative, CCR7-positively selected cells, excluding terminally differentiated effector memory CD45RA+ cells. TCRdb keeps only in-frame clones here, not all; method: immunoSEQ multiplex PCR. The data show some 2,000,000 clones, approximately 95% seen once. Material: naive CD8+ T cells sorted from blood. All receptors derive from a young man in good health.

The chain has TRBV6-5 and TRBJ2-7; 7 bases line up with TRBD1. V shed 6 bases, J shed 0 bases, and the junction held 5 bases outside the gene matches. There are 14 residues in the CDR3. CDR1 is MNHEY and CDR2 is SVGAGI in the germline V gene. In nucleotides, the CDR3 is TGTGCCAGCAGGGGACAGACCAGCTCCTACGAGCAGTACTTC. Residues: CASRGQTSSYEQYF.

This rearrangement joins TRBV13 to TRBJ2-2; perhaps TRBD1 as D (5 bases). The CDR3 extends over 17 amino acids. V lost 0 bases to trimming and J lost 3 bases, with 14 bases between them. Per germline, CDR1 PRHDT and CDR2 FYEKMQ (reference sequence). The CDR3: CASSLGAWGADTGELFF. The DNA of the CDR3 is TGTGCCAGCAGCTTAGGCGCGTGGGGCGCCGACACCGGGGAGCTGTTTTTT.

This clone appeared once. The chain recombines TRBV27 with TRBJ2-1; 8 nucleotides match TRBD2. The germline V gene encodes CDR1 MNHEY and CDR2 SMNVEV (reference sequence). This CDR3 is 15 amino acids long. The ends lost 5 bases at V and 4 bases at J; junction bases unmatched: 7. The CDR3 here is CASSPPRGGYNEQFF. The CDR3 DNA sequence: TGTGCCAGCAGTCCACCCCGGGGGGGTTACAATGAGCAGTTCTTC.

The chain has TRBV7-2 and TRBJ2-7; 7 bases match TRBD1. The CDR3 totals 16 residues. CDR1 is SGHTA, CDR2 FQGNSA, per germline. With 3 bases clipped from V and 0 bases from J, the junction kept 8 bases outside the gene matches. For the CDR3, the DNA is TGTGCCAGCAGCTTCTTTAGGACAGGAACCTCCTACGAGCAGTACTTC. Protein product: CASSFFRTGTSYEQYF.

In the case of this clone: The same CDR3 can be traced to other DNA sequences in this sample. The chain joins TRBV10-3 to TRBJ2-7; TRBD1 might be the D (5 bases). The CDR3 has 14 residues. The germline V and J ends were trimmed by 3 bases and 0 bases, with 9 bases remaining between them. CDR1 ENHRY and CDR2 SYGVKD come from the germline V gene. The CDR3 loop reads CAISDQGSSYEQYF. In DNA form, the CDR3 reads TGTGCCATCAGTGATCAGGGTAGCTCCTACGAGCAGTACTTC.

V gene TRBV9 combines with J gene TRBJ2-1, with TRBD2 as a possible D gene (5 bases). CDR3 length equals 14 residues. Germline values: CDR1 SGDLS, CDR2 YYNGEE. The V end lost 3 bases, the J end lost 10 bases, and 17 bases lay between the germline ends. For the CDR3, the DNA is TGTGCCAGCAGCGCGTCCGGCACTAGAGAAGAGCAGTTCTTC. Residues: CASSASGTREEQFF.

This chain connects TRBV10-3 to TRBJ2-7, with 7 bases aligning to TRBD2. The CDR3 runs to 15 residues. The germline gives CDR1 ENHRY, CDR2 SYGVKD. V lost 2 bases to trimming and J lost 4 bases; unmatched junction nucleotides: 8. The DNA of the CDR3 is TGTGCCATCAGTGAGCCGAGCGGGAACAATTACGAGCAGTACTTC. Amino acid sequence: CAISEPSGNNYEQYF.

Regarding this clone: At one boundary the junction diverges from the germline segment, which might be a read error. The chain uses TRBV2 and TRBJ1-5; TRBD1 matches at 7 bases. Germline V CDR1 and CDR2: SNHLY, FYNNEI. The CDR3 is 15 amino acids. CDR3 in amino acids: CASSAQGLTGTDSNF. For the CDR3, the DNA is TGTGCCAGCAGTGCACAAGGTCTTACGGGGACAGACTCTAATTTT.

This chain links TRBV30 with TRBJ2-7, with TRBD1 matching 8 bases. The V gene's germline CDR1 is GTSNPN and CDR2 SVGIG (reference sequence). The CDR3 is 15 residues long. V gave up 0 bases and J gave up 0 bases; unmatched junction bases: 4. Here the CDR3 reads CAWSVKTGASYEQYF. The CDR3 DNA sequence: TGTGCCTGGAGTGTTAAGACAGGGGCCTCCTACGAGCAGTACTTC.

The rearrangement uses TRBV19 and TRBJ2-7; the D is unclear. V lost 5 bases, J lost 3 bases, and 5 bases lay in between. Germline CDR1 LNHDA, CDR2 SQIVND (reference sequence). This CDR3 contains 11 residues. This chain's CDR3 is CASSSDYEQYF. Written as DNA, the CDR3 is TGTGCCAGTAGTTCTGACTACGAGCAGTACTTC.

The rearrangement links TRBV28 to TRBJ2-7; either TRBD1 or TRBD2 may supply D (5 bases each). Germline CDR1 MDHEN, CDR2 SYDVKM. The CDR3 covers 15 residues. Trimming removed 3 bases at V and 3 bases at J, with 15 bases between. The CDR3 region has the DNA TGTGCCAGCAGTTTCGGGACCGCAGGTATCTACGAGCAGTACTTC. Translating it yields CASSFGTAGIYEQYF.

Points on this clone: Other DNA sequences in the same sample also yield this CDR3. This rearrangement joins TRBV30 to TRBJ1-1; D not certain. The V end lost 0 bases, the J end lost 2 bases, and 7 bases lay between the germline ends. Germline CDR1 reads GTSNPN; CDR2 reads SVGIG (reference sequence). The CDR3 runs 13 residues. Written as DNA, the CDR3 is TGTGCCTGGAGTGTACTACTAAACACTGAAGCTTTCTTT. This encodes CAWSVLLNTEAFF.

This sequence joins TRBV19 and TRBJ2-1; TRBD1 matches 7 bases. This CDR3 comprises 18 residues. J lost 0 bases, V lost 3 bases, and 11 bases had no gene match. The germline V gene has CDR1 LNHDA and CDR2 SQIVND (reference sequence). CDR3 nucleotides: TGTGCCAGTAGTATTACCCCGACAGGGTATAGCTCCTACAATGAGCAGTTCTTC. It translates to CASSITPTGYSSYNEQFF.

This chain links TRBV28 with TRBJ2-7; tentatively, D is TRBD2 (5 bases). V lost 5 bases, J lost 2 bases, and 10 bases lay in between. CDR1 and CDR2 from the germline V gene are MDHEN and SYDVKM. The CDR3 contains 13 residues. CDR3 DNA sequence: TGTGCCAGCAGTCGCATACTAGCCTACGAGCAGTACTTC. It codes for CASSRILAYEQYF. The variable domain in full, completed from reference TRBV28 and TRBJ2-7, reads DVKVTQSSRYLVKRTGEKVFLECVQDMDHENMFWYRQDPGLGLRLIYFSYDVKMKEKGDIPEGYSVSREKKERFSLILESASTNQTSMYLCASSRILAYEQYFGPGTRLTVT.

The rearrangement links TRBV7-2 to TRBJ2-1; D not resolved. The CDR3 loop spans 11 amino acids. V was cut by 5 bases and J by 10 bases, with 9 bases left in between. Per germline, CDR1 SGHTA and CDR2 FQGNSA. The CDR3 sequence is CASSPNYEQFF. The CDR3 nucleotides read TGTGCCAGCAGCCCCAATTACGAGCAGTTCTTC.

This clone was found a few times. This same CDR3 is encoded by further DNA sequences in the sample. The J gene is TRBJ1-5, the V gene TRBV7-6; possible D gene TRBD1, 5 bases. Deletions cut 2 bases from V and 1 base from J, with 9 bases between. The CDR3 loop spans 15 amino acids. Per germline, CDR1 SGHVS and CDR2 FNYEAQ. The CDR3 region is CASSLSTGSNQPQHF. CDR3 nucleotides: TGTGCCAGCAGCTTAAGTACAGGCAGCAATCAGCCCCAGCATTTT. The full variable domain, in which reference TRBV7-6 and TRBJ1-5 provide the parts outside the CDR3, is GAGVSQSPRYKVTKRGQDVALRCDPISGHVSLYWYRQALGQGPEFLTYFNYEAQQDKSGLPNDRFSAERPEGSISTLTIQRTEQRDSAMYRCASSLSTGSNQPQHFGDGTRLSIL.

The V call is TRBV4-3, the J call TRBJ2-3, with D perhaps given as TRBD1 or TRBD2 (5 bases each). This CDR3 has 15 amino acids. V was pared by 1 base and J by 4 bases, with 12 bases between. The V gene's germline CDR1 is LGHNA and CDR2 YSLEER. The CDR3 nucleotides read TGCGCCAGCAGCCAAGGGGTGGGGGTGGCAGATACGCAGTATTTT. Translating it yields CASSQGVGVADTQYF.

The V gene is TRBV7-9, the J gene TRBJ2-2; D might be TRBD2 (6 bases). V was trimmed by 2 bases and J by 2 bases, leaving 9 bases between them. CDR3 length: 15 residues. CDR1 is SEHNR, CDR2 FQNEAQ, per germline (reference sequence). CDR3 DNA: TGTGCCAGCAGCTTATTTAGCGGTAACACCGGGGAGCTGTTTTTT. Amino acid sequence: CASSLFSGNTGELFF.

The genes are TRBV7-9 and TRBJ2-3; 15 bases match TRBD2. Looked up from germline, CDR1 is SEHNR and CDR2 is FQNEAQ (reference sequence). V was clipped by 8 bases and J by 0 bases; unmatched bases: 3. The CDR3 has 16 residues. CDR3 DNA: TGTGCCAGCGGACTAGCGGGGGGGACTAGCACAGATACGCAGTATTTT. This sequence encodes CASGLAGGTSTDTQYF.

V and J are TRBV2 and TRBJ2-6; D not certain. The CDR3 has 16 amino acids. The V gene lost 5 bases and the J gene lost 0 bases, with 11 bases spanning the gap. Germline V gene lookup returns CDR1 SNHLY and CDR2 FYNNEI. CDR3 sequence reads: CASSSLQPSGANVLTF. CDR3 nucleotide sequence: TGTGCCAGCAGTAGTCTTCAGCCCTCTGGGGCCAACGTCCTGACTTTC.

The genes are TRBV5-1 and TRBJ1-1; D is uncertain. V shed 4 bases and J shed 2 bases, with 6 bases lying between them. This CDR3 comprises 12 residues. Germline V gene sequence: CDR1 SGHRS, CDR2 YFSETQ. The CDR3 coding sequence is TGCGCCAGCAGCCCCATTAACACTGAAGCTTTCTTT. Residues: CASSPINTEAFF.

Details on this clone: Additional DNA sequences in this sample encode the identical CDR3. J is TRBJ2-5 and V is TRBV13; D may correspond to TRBD1 or TRBD2 (6 bases each). This CDR3 is built from 14 residues. Germline V CDR1 and CDR2: PRHDT, FYEKMQ (reference sequence). V was trimmed by 1 base and J by 2 bases, leaving 8 bases between them. DNA for the CDR3: TGTGCCAGCAGCTTAGAGGGGGGACAAGAGACCCAGTACTTC. Translation: CASSLEGGQETQYF.

This clone was observed a single time. This chain links TRBV5-6 with TRBJ2-5, with D possibly TRBD2 on 7 matching bases. The CDR3 runs 15 residues. Trimming took 8 bases from V and 0 from J, leaving 17 bases between them. Germline values: CDR1 SGHDT, CDR2 YYEEEE. CDR3 in amino acids: CASSLGGAYQETQYF. Here the CDR3 DNA reads TGTGCCAGTTCGTTAGGGGGGGCGTACCAAGAGACCCAGTACTTC.

The V call is TRBV13, the J call TRBJ2-7, with TRBD2 identical over 9 bases. V shed 3 bases and J 0 bases; nucleotides not matched to a gene: 3. The V gene's germline CDR1 is PRHDT and CDR2 FYEKMQ (reference sequence). The CDR3 contains 15 residues. CDR3 nucleotide sequence: TGTGCCAGCAGCTTCCAGGGACTAGCCTCCTACGAGCAGTACTTC. It yields the protein CASSFQGLASYEQYF.